This T cell receptor (beta chain) derives from a study of T cells in Graves' hyperthyroidism and ophthalmopathy. Study results and caveats: Median prediction lead before ophthalmopathy onset was around seven months with the model.

Amplified regions were TCR beta CDR3 sequences from RNA transcripts. Carried out on the TCR CDR3, a first-round RT-PCR used the HTBI primer set. TCRdb called the multiplex PCR reads again in MiXCR, with one record for every CDR3 protein. The top ten hold around 8.1% of the sample, which has fewer than 900,000 distinct CDR3 sequences, around 17% seen once. Over 18 months, lack of ophthalmopathy progression marked Graves' hyperthyroidism as stable. Uncontrolled infection, other autoimmune disease, pregnancy or lactation barred patients from enrollment. Diagnosis rested on symptoms, serum thyroxine and TRAb, thyroid ultrasound, and orbital computed tomography. Germline-derived CDR1 and CDR2 are GTSNPN and SVGIG (reference sequence). Trimming removed 1 base at V and 0 bases at J, with 7 bases between. The CDR3 runs to 14 residues. This clonotype was counted at least ten times. Its antigen is undetermined.

Material for sequencing was blood. This rearrangement joins TRBV30 to TRBJ2-1; no firm D call. The TCR originated in a young man with Graves' hyperthyroidism. CDR3 coding DNA: TGTGCCTGGAGTGGCCCGAGCTCCTACAATGAGCAGTTCTTC. This sequence encodes CAWSGPSSYNEQFF.